The 27 T cell receptor beta chains reported below all come from one sample, sequenced in a study of identical twins. TCRdb itself ran the 5' RACE reads through MiXCR, one entry per CDR3 protein. The sample contains about 460,000 distinct CDR3 sequences, 14% of which appear only once. These data were also filed under a second study, of yellow fever vaccine responses in identical twins.

Sequencing was carried out using CD4+ T cells sorted from blood. The receptors were sampled from a woman aged 18-35 years in good health.

This clonotype was detected a few times. This rearrangement joins TRBV7-9 to TRBJ1-1, with D unresolved. Germline V lookup: CDR1 SEHNR, CDR2 FQNEAQ (reference sequence). The CDR3 spans 14 residues. V lost 8 bases, J lost 0 bases, and 13 bases lay in between. Here the CDR3 reads CASSASSLNTEAFF. CDR3 in DNA: TGTGCCAGCTCCGCCTCGTCCCTGAACACTGAAGCTTTCTTT.

The CDR3 reads CASSLKASGKYEQFF. Written as DNA, the CDR3 is TGTGCCAGCAGTTTAAAGGCTAGCGGGAAGTACGAGCAGTTCTTC. V and J are TRBV28 and TRBJ2-1; 9 bases align to TRBD2. The J segment lost 10 bases and the V segment lost 2 bases, leaving 9 bases of the junction unmatched. The CDR3 runs to 15 residues. Germline V CDR1 and CDR2: MDHEN, SYDVKM.

This clonotype was seen more than once but under ten times. In DNA form, the CDR3 reads TGCGCCAGCAGCCGCCTTCAGGGTACTGAAGCTTTCTTT. Its protein product is CASSRLQGTEAFF. The chain links TRBV4-3 to TRBJ1-1; a possible D gene is TRBD1 (5 bases). This CDR3 region has 13 residues. Trimming stripped 4 bases from V and 5 bases from J, with 11 bases between. Germline CDR1 is LGHNA and CDR2 is YSLEER.

The V gene is TRBV6-2 or TRBV6-3, the J gene TRBJ2-7; D not resolved. This CDR3 is built from 13 residues. Germline CDR1 MNHEY, CDR2 SVGEGT. V was pared by 6 bases and J by 5 bases, with 14 bases between. CDR3 in amino acids: CASSLLRTDEQYF. CDR3 sequence (DNA): TGTGCCAGCAGCCTACTTCGGACGGACGAGCAGTACTTC.

In this sample, this clonotype turned up a few times. The chain has TRBV29-1 and TRBJ2-2; 11 nucleotides line up with TRBD1. Germline V gene lookup returns CDR1 SQVTM and CDR2 ANQGSEA. The V gene end was trimmed by 4 bases and the J gene end by 7 bases; junction bases not matched to a gene: 2. The CDR3 is made up of 13 amino acids. CDR3 DNA sequence: TGCAGCGTTGGGACAGGGGGCTTCGGGGAGCTGTTTTTT. This codes for CSVGTGGFGELFF.

The chain recombines TRBV20-1 with TRBJ2-2, with 7 bases lining up with TRBD1. The CDR3 runs 14 residues. Germline-derived CDR1 and CDR2 are DFQATT and SNEGSKA (reference sequence). J lost 4 bases, V lost 2 bases, and 4 bases had no gene match. CDR3 coding DNA: TGCAGTGCTAGAAGGGGGCCGGGCACCGGGGAGCTGTTTTTT. This encodes CSARRGPGTGELFF.

The gene calls are TRBV7-3 and TRBJ2-5; no clear D gene. Germline lookup yields CDR1 SGHTA and CDR2 FQGTGA. Trimming took 0 bases from V and 5 from J, leaving 13 bases between them. CDR3 length: 15 residues. The CDR3, as DNA: TGTGCCAGCAGCTTAACTTTAGATCCCCTGGAGACCCAGTACTTC. Protein: CASSLTLDPLETQYF.

A few counts support this clonotype. This may come from a read error, since a much larger clone is one base off. The chain recombines TRBV20-1 with TRBJ2-7, with D tentatively TRBD1 (5 bases). The CDR3 is made up of 12 amino acids. Germline CDR1 DFQATT, CDR2 SNEGSKA (reference sequence). The V and J ends lost 3 bases and 1 base respectively, with 7 bases between them. The chain's CDR3 is CSARPGSYEQYF. DNA for the CDR3: TGCAGTGCTAGGCCAGGGTCCTACGAGCAGTACTTC.

The V gene is TRBV18, the J gene TRBJ2-4; D possibly corresponds to TRBD1 (6 bases). The ends were cut back, 2 bases at V and 8 bases at J, with 16 bases in the middle. This CDR3 is 15 amino acids long. Germline CDR1 and CDR2: KGHSH and LQKENI. CDR3: CASSPNNGGRDIQYF. CDR3 nucleotides: TGTGCCAGCTCACCAAATAATGGGGGCCGGGACATTCAGTACTTC.

The chain carries TRBV7-9 and TRBJ2-5, with D maybe TRBD1 (5 bases). Trimming cost V 5 bases and J 5 bases, with 18 bases left between them. The CDR3 has 15 amino acids. Germline V gives CDR1 SEHNR, CDR2 FQNEAQ (reference sequence). CDR3 amino acids: CASSLTVSFAETQYF. The CDR3 DNA is TGTGCCAGCAGCCTGACAGTAAGCTTTGCGGAGACCCAGTACTTC.

This clonotype was seen a few times. The chain has TRBV4-3 and TRBJ2-7; TRBD1 matches 8 bases. Germline V lookup: CDR1 LGHNA, CDR2 YSLEER. V was clipped by 2 bases and J by 0 bases; unmatched bases: 3. The CDR3 totals 15 residues. The CDR3, as DNA: TGCGCCAGCAGCCAACTGGGACAGGCCTCCTACGAGCAGTACTTC. Translated: CASSQLGQASYEQYF.

This clonotype has just a few counts. This sequence joins TRBV19 and TRBJ2-3; D ambiguous. CDR3 length: 12 residues. In germline, CDR1 is LNHDA, CDR2 SQIVND (reference sequence). Trimming took off 3 bases at V and 6 bases at J, with 7 bases between the two ends. The chain's CDR3 is CASSMTADTQYF. Written as DNA, the CDR3 is TGTGCCAGTAGTATGACGGCCGATACGCAGTATTTT.

The sample holds many counts of this clonotype. The chain joins TRBV5-1 to TRBJ2-2; D is uncertain. The CDR3 sequence is 15 residues long. The germline V gene encodes CDR1 SGHRS and CDR2 YFSETQ. V was cut by 4 bases and J by 0 bases, with 10 bases left in between. The CDR3 region is CASSPQAANTGELFF. As DNA, the CDR3 is TGCGCCAGCAGCCCCCAGGCGGCGAACACCGGGGAGCTGTTTTTT.

V usage is TRBV20-1 and J usage is TRBJ2-1; D may be TRBD1 (5 bases). This CDR3 has 9 amino acids. The germline V gene has CDR1 DFQATT and CDR2 SNEGSKA (reference sequence). The CDR3 nucleotides are TGCAGAGACAGCAATGAGCAGTTCTTC. Its translation is CRDSNEQFF.

In its sample, this clonotype was seen a few times. The V and J genes are TRBV7-9 and TRBJ2-1; 14 bases match TRBD2. The CDR3 is 15 amino acids. Germline loops: CDR1 SEHNR, CDR2 FQNEAQ (reference sequence). Trimming removed 6 bases from V and 7 bases from J; junction bases left unmatched: 5. CDR3 region: CASSTTSGGANEQFF. CDR3 DNA: TGTGCCAGCAGTACGACTAGCGGGGGGGCGAATGAGCAGTTCTTC.

This clonotype has at least ten counts. The J gene is TRBJ2-1, the V gene TRBV24-1, with 8 bases identical to TRBD2. The V segment lost 0 bases and the J segment 7 bases; nucleotides outside the gene matches: 7. Germline CDR1 and CDR2: KGHDR and SFDVKD. The CDR3 contains 16 residues. CDR3 protein: CATSDLGREGENEQFF. The CDR3 nucleotides are TGTGCCACCAGTGATTTGGGTCGGGAGGGCGAGAATGAGCAGTTCTTC.

This clonotype was counted a few times. The CDR3 coding sequence is TGTGCCAGCAGCTTGTCCACGGACAGGGGGCGCCAAGAGACCCAGTACTTC. Its protein is CASSLSTDRGRQETQYF. The chain couples TRBV5-6 to TRBJ2-5; 11 bases agree with TRBD1. CDR3 length equals 17 residues. V trimming: 1 base; J trimming: 1 base; junction bases outside the gene matches: 6. Germline V gene data show CDR1 as SGHDT and CDR2 as YYEEEE.

The table lists this clonotype with a count of one. This chain connects TRBV2 to TRBJ2-3; no definite D call. The germline V gene has CDR1 SNHLY and CDR2 FYNNEI. V was shortened by 11 bases and J by 0 bases, with 3 bases between the two germline ends. The length of the CDR3 is 10 residues. The CDR3 nucleotides are TGTGCCGGAAGCACAGATACGCAGTATTTT. It translates to CAGSTDTQYF.

The chain is built from TRBV29-1 and TRBJ2-1; D is perhaps TRBD1 (5 bases). V gave up 3 bases and J gave up 1 base, with 13 bases separating them. CDR3 length equals 15 residues. Germline V gene lookup returns CDR1 SQVTM and CDR2 ANQGSEA. CDR3 coding DNA: TGCAGCGTTGAGTCGTGGCAGGGTTCCTACAATGAGCAGTTCTTC. This sequence encodes CSVESWQGSYNEQFF.

This clonotype occurred a few times. This chain uses TRBV20-1 with TRBJ1-1; the match to TRBD1 covers 7 bases. In germline, CDR1 is DFQATT, CDR2 SNEGSKA (reference sequence). This CDR3 has 15 residues. V gave up 5 bases and J gave up 0 bases; unmatched junction bases: 9. As DNA, the CDR3 is TGCAGTGCTCCCCGACAGGGCCGATTGAACACTGAAGCTTTCTTT. Translation: CSAPRQGRLNTEAFF.

This clonotype was counted only a few times. This chain connects TRBV6-6 to TRBJ2-7; maybe TRBD2 (6 bases). Germline V lookup: CDR1 MNHNY, CDR2 SVGAGI (reference sequence). V lost 6 bases and J 3 bases, leaving 12 bases between the germline ends. This CDR3 has 13 residues. The CDR3 spells CASRPSSGYEQYF. The CDR3 DNA follows: TGTGCCAGCAGGCCTAGTAGCGGCTACGAGCAGTACTTC.

The rearrangement joins TRBV7-8 to TRBJ2-7; D is possibly TRBD1 (5 bases). Trimming removed 1 base at V and 3 bases at J, with 10 bases between. CDR1 and CDR2 from the germline V gene are SGHVS and FQNEAQ. This CDR3 comprises 14 residues. The CDR3 coding sequence is TGTGCCAGCAGCTTAGTCCTCAGGGTCTACGAGCAGTACTTC. Translating gives CASSLVLRVYEQYF.

The genes are TRBV3-1 and TRBJ2-1; 10 positions agree with TRBD2. This CDR3 is 15 amino acids long. The V gene end was trimmed by 1 base and the J gene end by 12 bases; junction bases not matched to a gene: 9. Germline-derived CDR1 and CDR2 are LGHDT and YNNKEL (reference sequence). CDR3 DNA: TGTGCCAGCAGCCAAGCCGGGACTAGCGTAGTTGGGCAGTTCTTC. It codes for CASSQAGTSVVGQFF.

The chain recombines TRBV7-2 with TRBJ2-1, with D perhaps matching TRBD1 (5 bases). Between the trimmed V and J ends, which lost 1 base and 4 bases, there was a span of 14 bases. Per the germline V gene, CDR1 is SGHTA and CDR2 is FQGNSA. The CDR3 is 16 amino acids. CDR3 region: CASSLDGRQSYNEQFF. The CDR3, as DNA: TGTGCCAGCAGCTTAGACGGCAGACAGAGTTACAATGAGCAGTTCTTC.

V usage is TRBV6-2 or TRBV6-3 and J usage is TRBJ2-7; 7 nucleotides align to TRBD1. The CDR3 sequence is 15 residues long. The V and J ends lost 5 bases and 2 bases, in that order; junction bases with no gene match: 9. Germline CDR1 is MNHEY and CDR2 is SVGEGT. The CDR3 DNA follows: TGTGCCAGCAGTCGAGCGACAGGGTTGACCTACGAGCAGTACTTC. This sequence encodes CASSRATGLTYEQYF.

The J gene is TRBJ1-5, the V gene TRBV27; weak D call: TRBD1 (5 bases). The CDR3 has 17 amino acids. Germline values: CDR1 MNHEY, CDR2 SMNVEV (reference sequence). Trimming pared 6 bases from V and 0 bases from J, leaving 18 bases between. CDR3 loop: CASRQDKNNYSNQPQHF. For the CDR3, the DNA is TGTGCCAGCAGGCAGGACAAAAATAACTATAGCAATCAGCCCCAGCATTTT.

This clonotype was detected only a few times. This chain uses TRBV6-1 with TRBJ2-7, with 11 bases lining up with TRBD2. CDR1 and CDR2 from the germline V gene are MNHNS and SASEGT. V lost 8 bases and J lost 0; bases outside the gene matches: 15. This CDR3 is built from 18 residues. The CDR3 sequence is CASGAGLAEIQASYEQYF. DNA for the CDR3: TGTGCCAGCGGGGCGGGACTAGCGGAAATTCAGGCCTCCTACGAGCAGTACTTC.